This TCR beta chain came from a study of cytomegalovirus exposure and HLA in healthy donors. Study-wide findings and caveats: Exclusion applied to some V segments, including TRBV6-2 and TRBV6-3, as they were indistinguishable. A later analysis reportedly identified an Asian-associated ancestry cluster as carrying fewer N-insertions than the 666-donor mean.

As to this clone: Its antigen is unknown.

Germline values: CDR1 MNHEY, CDR2 SVGAGI. Unmatched junction bases numbered 2, after V lost 2 bases and J lost 1 base. The CDR3 contains 15 residues. PCR primers comprised 60 Vbeta and 13 Jbeta primers. The repertoire was sequenced with immunoSEQ multiplex PCR; TCRdb's copy has only in-frame clones and lacks some. Its listing shows roughly 57,000 clones. The chain carries TRBV6-5 and TRBJ2-5, with 9 positions matching TRBD2. This TCR was recovered from a woman in her 30s in good health and CMV-seropositive. The sequenced sample was PBMCs. CDR3: CASSYGGRAQETQYF. DNA of the CDR3: TGTGCCAGCAGTTACGGCGGGAGGGCCCAAGAGACCCAGTACTTC.